The 10 T cell receptor beta chains below come from one sample, sequenced in a study of cytomegalovirus exposure and HLA in healthy donors. The primer mix had 60 Vbeta and 13 Jbeta primers. Produced via immunoSEQ multiplex PCR; TCRdb's table is partial and in-frame only. The sample comprises under 150,000 clones, more than 70% of which are singletons, and about 2.2% rests with the top ten. The sample comprised PBMCs. The source is a man in his fifties or sixties in good health and CMV-seronegative.

The chain links TRBV19 to TRBJ2-2; D is possibly TRBD1 (5 bases). Trimming cost V 4 bases and J 4 bases, with 13 bases left between them. CDR1 and CDR2 (germline): LNHDA, SQIVND (reference sequence). The CDR3 runs to 15 residues. CDR3 sequence reads: CASSNLWQGTGELFF. CDR3 nucleotide sequence: TGTGCCAGTAGTAACCTGTGGCAGGGCACCGGGGAGCTGTTTTTT.

This clone was observed a few times. This chain joins TRBV6-5 and TRBJ1-3; tentatively, D is TRBD1 (5 bases). Germline lookup yields CDR1 MNHEY and CDR2 SVGAGI. The V end lost 6 bases, the J end lost 3 bases, and 12 bases lay between the germline ends. The CDR3 contains 14 residues. CDR3 nucleotide sequence: TGTGCCAGCAGACTCGGACACCGTGGAAACACCATATATTTT. Protein: CASRLGHRGNTIYF.

This clone was found once. V usage is TRBV5-6 and J usage is TRBJ2-1; the match to TRBD2 covers 9 bases. Germline CDR1 reads SGHDT; CDR2 reads YYEEEE. There are 18 residues in the CDR3. Trimming took 0 bases from V and 0 from J; bases not matched to a gene: 7. The CDR3 sequence is CASSLVSSGASSYNEQFF. CDR3 DNA: TGTGCCAGCAGCTTGGTGTCTAGCGGGGCGAGCTCCTACAATGAGCAGTTCTTC.

The V and J genes are TRBV10-1 and TRBJ2-5; TRBD2 matches at 8 bases. There are 14 residues in the CDR3. V gave up 0 bases and J gave up 5 bases; unmatched junction bases: 2. Per germline, CDR1 WNHNN and CDR2 SYGVQD (reference sequence). The CDR3: CASSESGRVETQYF. The CDR3 DNA follows: TGCGCCAGCAGTGAGTCCGGGAGGGTTGAGACCCAGTACTTC.

V is TRBV27 and J is TRBJ2-2; TRBD2 matches at 8 bases. Trimming cost V 3 bases and J 4 bases; bases outside gene matches: 4. Germline values: CDR1 MNHEY, CDR2 SMNVEV (reference sequence). CDR3 length equals 15 residues. The DNA of the CDR3 is TGTGCCAGCAGTTTCCGGGGGGGCGGCACCGGGGAGCTGTTTTTT. Its protein is CASSFRGGGTGELFF.

This clone came up a few times. J is TRBJ2-3 and V is TRBV7-3; 9 bases map to TRBD2. The germline V gene has CDR1 SGHTA and CDR2 FQGTGA. V was clipped by 5 bases and J by 0 bases; unmatched bases: 6. The CDR3 loop spans 16 amino acids. CDR3 amino acids: CASSRAGGISTDTQYF. Here the CDR3 DNA reads TGTGCCAGCAGCCGCGCGGGGGGGATTAGCACAGATACGCAGTATTTT.

The chain uses TRBV27 and TRBJ1-3, with D possibly matching TRBD1 (6 bases). This CDR3 has 15 amino acids. The V end lost 0 bases, the J end lost 3 bases, and 9 bases lay between the germline ends. Germline lookup yields CDR1 MNHEY and CDR2 SMNVEV (reference sequence). The DNA of the CDR3 is TGTGCCAGCAGTTTATCGAAAGGGGGTGGAAACACCATATATTTT. This encodes CASSLSKGGGNTIYF.

J is TRBJ2-5 and V is TRBV5-1, with 7 bases matching TRBD2. Germline CDR1 and CDR2: SGHRS and YFSETQ. V was clipped by 1 base and J by 2 bases; unmatched bases: 14. The CDR3 covers 18 residues. The CDR3 nucleotides read TGCGCCAGCAGCTTGACTTTGGGTAGCGGGTCCCCTCAAGAGACCCAGTACTTC. Encoded protein: CASSLTLGSGSPQETQYF.

The chain has TRBV10-3 and TRBJ1-2; D not resolved. Germline CDR1 is ENHRY and CDR2 is SYGVKD. The V end was cut by 0 bases, the J end by 2 bases, with 4 bases between. The length of the CDR3 is 13 residues. CDR3 sequence (DNA): TGTGCCATCAGTGAGTCCGAGAACTATGGCTACACCTTC. Its protein is CAISESENYGYTF.

The rearrangement uses TRBV5-4 and TRBJ2-1, with a tentative D call TRBD2 (6 bases). This CDR3 spans 14 amino acids. CDR1 SGHNT and CDR2 YYREEE come from the germline V gene (reference sequence). The ends were cut back, 6 bases at V and 7 bases at J, with 17 bases in the middle. CDR3 residues: CASTPSGGGNEQFF. CDR3 nucleotides: TGTGCCAGCACCCCATCCGGGGGTGGAAATGAGCAGTTCTTC. The full variable domain, in which reference TRBV5-4 and TRBJ2-1 provide the parts outside the CDR3, is ETGVTQSPTHLIKTRGQQVTLRCSSQSGHNTVSWYQQALGQGPQFIFQYYREEENGRGNFPPRFSGLQFPNYSSELNVNALELDDSALYLCASTPSGGGNEQFFGPGTRLTVL.